One sample yielded the 8 T cell receptor beta chains listed below, sequenced in a study of cytomegalovirus exposure and HLA in healthy donors. With 60 Vbeta and 13 Jbeta primers, the PCR was carried out. Some clones are missing from TCRdb's copy, which holds only in-frame ones; the method was immunoSEQ multiplex PCR. The sample yields over 150,000 clones, 79% seen once. Material for sequencing was PBMCs. These receptors were obtained from a woman between 18 and 29 years old in good health and CMV-seronegative.

V usage is TRBV5-6 and J usage is TRBJ1-1; perhaps TRBD1 as D (6 bases). The CDR3 extends over 14 amino acids. V lost 1 base, J lost 6 bases, and 13 bases lay in between. Germline assignment: CDR1 SGHDT and CDR2 YYEEEE. Written as DNA, the CDR3 is TGTGCCAGCAGCTTGACAGGGCCGTTAGCTGAAGCTTTCTTT. Protein product: CASSLTGPLAEAFF.

This clone was counted a few times. The V and J genes are TRBV4-2 and TRBJ1-1; 7 nucleotides align to TRBD1. There are 14 residues in the CDR3. Germline-derived CDR1 and CDR2 are LGHNA and YNFKEQ. J gave up 6 bases and V 0 bases, and 4 bases lay outside the gene matches. In nucleotides, the CDR3 is TGTGCCAGCAGCCAAGACAGGGGGTTGTCTGAAGCTTTCTTT. Protein: CASSQDRGLSEAFF.

The V and J genes are TRBV15 and TRBJ1-5; D gene unclear. Germline-derived CDR1 and CDR2 are LNHNV and YYDKDF (reference sequence). This CDR3 is 15 amino acids long. V lost 0 bases to trimming and J lost 4 bases, with 10 bases between them. The CDR3 sequence is CATSRERALNQPQHF. The CDR3, as DNA: TGTGCCACCAGCAGAGAGCGGGCGCTTAATCAGCCCCAGCATTTT.

This sequence joins TRBV5-1 and TRBJ1-2; 8 bases agree with TRBD1. J was trimmed by 8 bases and V by 4 bases; bases with no gene match: 13. The CDR3 sequence is 15 residues long. The V gene's germline CDR1 is SGHRS and CDR2 YFSETQ. CDR3 sequence reads: CASSPDVGQGRGYTF. The CDR3 DNA is TGCGCCAGCAGCCCCGATGTCGGACAGGGCCGAGGCTACACCTTC.

In this sample, this clone turned up a few times. The J gene is TRBJ2-1, the V gene TRBV4-1; the D is unclear. CDR1 is MGHRA and CDR2 is YSYEKL in the germline V gene. Trimming removed 4 bases from V and 5 bases from J, with 12 bases in between. This CDR3 is 14 amino acids long. The chain's CDR3 is CASSLYNSDNEQFF. The CDR3 DNA reads TGCGCCAGCAGCCTTTACAATTCAGACAATGAGCAGTTCTTC.

The CDR3 sequence is CASSSVSGANVLTF. In nucleotides, the CDR3 is TGCGCCAGCAGCTCAGTCTCTGGGGCCAACGTCCTGACTTTC. This chain links TRBV5-1 with TRBJ2-6; D is undetermined. CDR3 size: 14 residues. The V and J ends lost 3 bases and 0 bases respectively, with 4 bases between them. In germline, CDR1 is SGHRS, CDR2 YFSETQ.

This sequence joins TRBV28 and TRBJ2-1, with TRBD2 matching over 9 bases. Per the germline V gene, CDR1 is MDHEN and CDR2 is SYDVKM. The CDR3 runs to 14 residues. J was trimmed by 9 bases and V by 2 bases; bases with no gene match: 5. The CDR3 DNA follows: TGTGCCAGCAGTTTAATAGCGGGAGTCGGTGAGCAGTTCTTC. This sequence encodes CASSLIAGVGEQFF.

The rearrangement uses TRBV19 and TRBJ1-1; 9 nucleotides align to TRBD1. Germline CDR1 and CDR2: LNHDA and SQIVND (reference sequence). J gave up 5 bases and V 7 bases, and 8 bases lay outside the gene matches. This CDR3 contains 14 residues. The chain's CDR3 is CASIHTGGRTEAFF. CDR3 in DNA: TGTGCCAGTATCCACACAGGGGGCCGGACTGAAGCTTTCTTT.